This T cell receptor (beta chain) was profiled in a study of cytomegalovirus exposure and HLA in healthy donors. Study-level results: Reportedly, fewer N-insertions than the approximately 700-donor mean appeared in an Asian-associated ancestry cluster in a later analysis. It was fewer than 200 TCR beta chains that were listed as cytomegalovirus-associated. A classifier reportedly called cytomegalovirus status with high sensitivity and specificity.

About this clone itself: Antigen unknown.

CDR1 is LNHDA, CDR2 SQIVND, per germline (reference sequence). V shed 0 bases and J shed 2 bases, with 4 bases lying between them. There are 13 residues in the CDR3. In the PCR, 60 Vbeta and 13 Jbeta primers were used. Here immunoSEQ multiplex PCR was the method, and the copy in TCRdb shows in-frame clones only, minus some. The sample lists over 200,000 clones; more than 85% were seen once. This receptor was obtained from a woman aged 18-30 years in good health and CMV-seronegative. The specimen sequenced was PBMCs. The chain couples TRBV19 to TRBJ1-1; no firm D call. The chain's CDR3 is CASSIETNTEAFF. CDR3 in DNA: TGTGCCAGTAGTATAGAAACAAACACTGAAGCTTTCTTT. The full variable domain, completed using reference TRBV19 and TRBJ1-1, is DGGITQSPKYLFRKEGQNVTLSCEQNLNHDAMYWYRQDPGQGLRLIYYSQIVNDFQKGDIAEGYSVSREKKESFPLTVTSAQKNPTAFYLCASSIETNTEAFFGQGTRLTVV.